This TCR beta chain was recovered during a study of Graves' ophthalmopathy and Graves' hyperthyroidism. Study details: Peripheral blood was collected at initial diagnosis, before any treatment. Study-level points and caveats: Sensitivity reached 85% to 90% and specificity roughly 76% for a 13-signature model separating ophthalmopathy from stable hyperthyroidism. Also, most clonotypes expanded in the thyroid above 0.001 frequency appeared in blood.

Amplification of the TCR beta CDR3 regions used RNA transcripts (as template). HTBI primers were employed in first-round RT-PCR, then a second-round multiplex PCR followed. TCRdb ran MiXCR on the multiplex PCR reads and lists one entry per CDR3 protein. The table lists approximately 160,000 distinct CDR3 sequences, just under 40% of them singletons. V gave up 2 bases and J gave up 5 bases; unmatched junction bases: 2. Germline V gene lookup returns CDR1 MNHEY and CDR2 SMNVEV (reference sequence). This CDR3 is built from 16 residues. Notes on this clonotype: As yet, its antigen is unknown.

Presentation of ophthalmopathy in the donors involved moderate-to-severe activity, CAS ≥3, NOSPECS ≥4 and a duration under 3 months. The clonotype originates from a man in his thirties or forties with Graves' ophthalmopathy. Material: peripheral blood. This chain joins TRBV27 and TRBJ2-2, with 13 bases matching TRBD2. The CDR3 DNA is TGTGCCAGCAGTTTAGGACTAGCGGGGGAGACCGGGGAGCTGTTTTTT. Amino acids: CASSLGLAGETGELFF.